These 8 T cell receptor beta chains were sequenced from one sample in a study of B cell selection in AIRE deficiency. The assay was immunoSEQ multiplex PCR, and TCRdb's table has in-frame clones only and misses some. The repertoire holds thousands of clones, 78% seen once, with about 3% in the top ten. Regulatory T cells were sorted as CD4+CD25hiCD127low/negative. Sequences were obtained from Tregs sorted from PBMCs. The receptors were sampled from a human donor with AIRE deficiency.

V gene TRBV28 combines with J gene TRBJ1-5; D remains unclear. The CDR3 has 12 residues. Between the trimmed V and J ends, which lost 5 bases and 9 bases, there was a span of 11 bases. Germline values: CDR1 MDHEN, CDR2 SYDVKM. CDR3 DNA sequence: TGTGCCAGCAGTCGCATCGGGATGCCCCAGCATTTT. This translates into CASSRIGMPQHF.

The chain has TRBV30 and TRBJ2-5; 8 bases agree with TRBD2. This CDR3 has 17 amino acids. Germline V gene sequence: CDR1 GTSNPN, CDR2 SVGIG (reference sequence). Losses at the gene ends were 3 bases for V and 0 bases for J; bases not matched to a gene: 12. CDR3 region: CAWRQNPEREYQETQYF. The DNA for the CDR3 is TGTGCCTGGAGACAAAACCCTGAGCGGGAGTACCAAGAGACCCAGTACTTC.

To note about this clone: The sample carries other DNA sequences with the same CDR3. V and J are TRBV5-6 and TRBJ1-1; 7 bases align to TRBD1. CDR3 length: 16 residues. The V segment lost 8 bases and the J segment 1 base; nucleotides outside the gene matches: 14. Per the germline V gene, CDR1 is SGHDT and CDR2 is YYEEEE. The CDR3, as DNA: TGTGCCAGTAGCAAAACCAAATACAGGGGGAACACTGAAGCTTTCTTT. Protein sequence: CASSKTKYRGNTEAFF. The whole variable domain, remainder taken from reference TRBV5-6 and TRBJ1-1, is DAGVTQSPTHLIKTRGQQVTLRCSPKSGHDTVSWYQQALGQGPQFIFQYYEEEERQRGNFPDRFSGHQFPNYSSELNVNALLLGDSALYLCASSKTKYRGNTEAFFGQGTRLTVV.

The rearrangement uses TRBV9 and TRBJ1-2, with D unclear. Germline loops: CDR1 SGDLS, CDR2 YYNGEE. CDR3 length: 14 amino acids. V lost 0 bases to trimming and J lost 7 bases, with 13 bases between them. The CDR3 sequence: CASSVGPFDVGYTF. CDR3 sequence (DNA): TGTGCCAGCAGCGTAGGGCCTTTCGATGTTGGCTACACCTTC.

The chain combines TRBV19 with TRBJ2-6; tentative D call: TRBD1 (5 bases). V shed 5 bases and J shed 0 bases, with 14 bases lying between them. Germline values: CDR1 LNHDA, CDR2 SQIVND (reference sequence). The CDR3 has 17 residues. The CDR3 DNA sequence: TGTGCCAGTAGTTTAAATACAGGATTCTCTGGGGCCAACGTCCTGACTTTC. Residues: CASSLNTGFSGANVLTF.

This clone was detected only once. The chain uses TRBV15 and TRBJ2-5, with D perhaps TRBD1 or TRBD2 (5 bases each). The CDR3 extends over 16 amino acids. The V end was cut by 1 base, the J end by 5 bases, with 17 bases between. CDR1 and CDR2 from the germline V gene are LNHNV and YYDKDF (reference sequence). In DNA form, the CDR3 reads TGTGCCACCAGCAGAGGGGGCACCCTCTCGGGGGAGACCCAGTACTTC. This translates into CATSRGGTLSGETQYF.

The V and J genes are TRBV28 and TRBJ1-1, with 9 positions matching TRBD1. V was clipped by 7 bases and J by 7 bases; unmatched bases: 16. The germline CDR1 and CDR2 sequences are MDHEN and SYDVKM. The CDR3 spans 16 residues. The CDR3 bases are TGTGCCAGCATCAGCCACACAGGGGGCGCTTCTGGTGAAGCTTTCTTT. This translates into CASISHTGGASGEAFF.

This chain uses TRBV11-2 with TRBJ1-2; D is unclear. V lost 1 base and J 3 bases, leaving 3 bases between the germline ends. This CDR3 has 12 residues. The V gene's germline CDR1 is SGHAT and CDR2 FQNNGV. Here the CDR3 DNA reads TGTGCCAGCAGCTTAGGACACTATGGCTACACCTTC. Its translation: CASSLGHYGYTF.